These T cell receptor beta chains were read from a single sample in a study of molecular identifiers for immune sequencing clone quantification. TCRdb fed the PCR reads into MiXCR, producing one record per CDR3 protein. The sample contains 35,000 or so distinct CDR3 sequences, approximately 19% of which appear only once. Sequenced material: naive CD8+ T cells from blood, with Jurkat cell RNA spiked in. The receptors were gathered from a human donor in good health. Some libraries in this study had Jurkat cell RNA spiked in. Both conserved end residues are part of each CDR3. Fields, in order: V gene, D gene, J gene, clone size, CDR3 protein, CDR3 DNA. The D gene is left open where the match is weak. Clone size is shown for a subset of rows, as once, few, many or a class of expanded clone.

TRBV7-6,-,TRBJ2-1,-,CASSLRELPYTEQFF,TGTGCCAGCAGCTTAAGAGAGCTCCCATACACTGAGCAGTTCTTC
TRBV20-1,-,TRBJ2-7,many,CSAPTEQNYEQYF,TGCAGTGCTCCTACTGAGCAGAACTACGAGCAGTACTTC
TRBV11-2,-,TRBJ2-1,many,CASSLAGSHNEQFF,TGTGCCAGCAGCTTAGCCGGGAGCCACAATGAGCAGTTCTTC
TRBV19,-,TRBJ2-4,many,CASSPWGSAKNIQYF,TGTGCCAGTAGCCCCTGGGGATCAGCCAAAAACATTCAGTACTTC
TRBV7-9,-,TRBJ2-7,many,CASSSSLGQDQVLFSYEQYF,TGTGCCAGCAGCTCTAGCTTAGGCCAGGACCAGGTTCTGTTCTCCTACGAGCAGTACTTC
TRBV21-1,-,TRBJ2-3,-,CLRGKFTDTQYF,TGTCTGAGGGGAAAGTTCACAGATACGCAGTATTTT
TRBV3-1,-,TRBJ1-2,many,CASSQVTGSNYGYTF,TGTGCCAGCAGCCAAGTCACGGGGTCTAACTATGGCTACACCTTC
TRBV28,TRBD1,TRBJ2-7,many,CASSTGTGTYEQYF,TGTGCCAGCAGTACCGGGACAGGGACCTACGAGCAGTACTTC
TRBV29-1,TRBD1,TRBJ1-1,few,CSAVSGGTEAFF,TGCAGCGCGGTGTCAGGGGGCACTGAAGCTTTCTTT
TRBV4-2,-,TRBJ2-7,many,CASSQNRDIYEQYF,TGTGCCAGCAGCCAAAACAGAGACATCTACGAGCAGTACTTC
TRBV12-3/TRBV12-4,TRBD2,TRBJ2-3,many,CASSSSGLAGVKLPTDTQYF,TGTGCCAGCAGTTCATCGGGACTAGCGGGAGTAAAGCTCCCCACAGATACGCAGTATTTT
TRBV7-2,-,TRBJ2-7,many,CASSLDMGVAYEQYF,TGTGCCAGCAGCTTAGATATGGGGGTGGCTTACGAGCAGTACTTC
TRBV29-1,-,TRBJ1-1,-,CSAKQDPNTEAFF,TGCAGCGCGAAACAGGACCCGAACACTGAAGCTTTCTTT
TRBV6-5,TRBD2,TRBJ2-1,many,CASRDDPPSRGGPGPQFF,TGTGCCAGCAGAGACGATCCCCCGAGCCGGGGGGGCCCTGGGCCCCAGTTCTTC
TRBV4-3,-,TRBJ2-7,many,CASSQDLAYEQYF,TGCGCCAGCAGCCAAGATCTAGCCTACGAGCAGTACTTC
TRBV12-3/TRBV12-4,TRBD1,TRBJ2-3,many,CASRPMGQPTDTQYF,TGTGCCAGCAGACCCATGGGACAGCCAACGGATACGCAGTATTTT
TRBV4-3,TRBD2,TRBJ2-3,many,CASSPSRRSGGATDTQYF,TGCGCCAGCAGCCCGAGCCGACGTAGCGGGGGGGCTACAGATACGCAGTATTTT
TRBV19,-,TRBJ2-1,once,CASSIDPKDNEQFF,TGTGCCAGTAGTATAGATCCAAAAGACAATGAGCAGTTCTTC
TRBV21-1,-,TRBJ1-5,many,CASRSGTGGYRDQPQHF,TGTGCCAGCAGGTCCGGGACAGGGGGCTATAGAGATCAGCCCCAGCATTTT
TRBV9,-,TRBJ2-3,many,CASSANTGTTHTDTQYF,TGTGCCAGCAGCGCTAATACCGGGACAACTCACACAGATACGCAGTATTTT
TRBV4-3,-,TRBJ2-2,-,CASSQESSFGAPGELFF,TGCGCCAGCAGCCAAGAATCAAGCTTTGGGGCACCCGGGGAGCTGTTTTTT
TRBV18,-,TRBJ2-7,many,CASSPGPVEQYF,TGTGCCAGCTCACCAGGACCGGTCGAGCAGTACTTC
TRBV5-3,-,TRBJ2-5,-,CASSASWDAYQETQYF,TGTGCCAGCAGCGCCAGTTGGGACGCTTACCAAGAGACCCAGTACTTC
TRBV6-5,-,TRBJ2-3,-,CASSLGRGTDTRYF,TGTGCCAGCAGTTTAGGAAGGGGAACAGATACGCGGTATTTT
TRBV5-6,TRBD1,TRBJ2-7,many,CASSLTGGLLGYEQYF,TGTGCCAGCAGCTTGACAGGGGGCCTACTTGGGTACGAGCAGTACTTC
TRBV27,-,TRBJ2-7,-,CASSWTDTYEQYF,TGTGCCAGCAGTTGGACGGACACCTACGAGCAGTACTTC
TRBV30,-,TRBJ2-5,few,CAWSVKVERTQYF,TGTGCCTGGAGTGTAAAAGTCGAGAGGACCCAGTACTTC
TRBV6-2/TRBV6-3,-,TRBJ2-3,many,CASSYAGGLSTDTQYF,TGTGCCAGCAGTTACGCTGGGGGGCTCTCCACAGATACGCAGTATTTT
TRBV28,-,TRBJ2-3,medium-sized,CASSPYSRDTQYF,TGTGCCAGCAGTCCGTACAGTAGGGATACGCAGTATTTT
TRBV12-3/TRBV12-4,-,TRBJ2-1,many,CASSERTSPYNEQFF,TGTGCCAGCAGTGAAAGAACTAGCCCGTACAATGAGCAGTTCTTC
TRBV27,-,TRBJ2-7,few,CASSPQWPSYEQYF,TGTGCCAGCAGTCCCCAATGGCCTAGCTACGAGCAGTACTTC
TRBV11-2,-,TRBJ1-3,many,CASIGGASGNTIYF,TGTGCCAGCATCGGGGGGGCATCTGGAAACACCATATATTTT